This passage covers 32 T cell receptor beta chains from one sample sequenced in a study of cytomegalovirus exposure and HLA in healthy donors. The PCR had 60 Vbeta and 13 Jbeta primers. Using immunoSEQ multiplex PCR, the repertoire was profiled, and TCRdb retains in-frame clones only, with some absent. This table has 150,000 to 160,000 clones, around 82% appearing once. The source material was PBMCs. All receptors come from a woman aged 40 to 50 in good health and CMV-seropositive.

This clone is a singleton in its sample. V usage is TRBV5-1 and J usage is TRBJ2-1, with D perhaps matching TRBD2 (5 bases). V shed 4 bases and J shed 8 bases, with 13 bases lying between them. The CDR3 spans 13 residues. CDR1 and CDR2 (germline): SGHRS, YFSETQ. The DNA of the CDR3 is TGCGCCAGCAGCGCGGGTCCTCACGATGAGCAGTTCTTC. Translation: CASSAGPHDEQFF. The full variable domain, in which reference TRBV5-1 and TRBJ2-1 provide the parts outside the CDR3, is KAGVTQTPRYLIKTRGQQVTLSCSPISGHRSVSWYQQTPGQGLQFLFEYFSETQRNKGNFPGRFSGRQFSNSRSEMNVSTLELGDSALYLCASSAGPHDEQFFGPGTRLTVL.

The chain couples TRBV29-1 to TRBJ2-2; a possible D gene is TRBD1 (6 bases). CDR1 and CDR2 (germline): SQVTM, ANQGSEA. Trimming removed 6 bases at V and 1 base at J, with 12 bases between. There are 14 residues in the CDR3. The CDR3 protein is CSVKKQGNTGELFF. The CDR3 DNA follows: TGCAGCGTAAAAAAACAGGGGAACACCGGGGAGCTGTTTTTT.

The chain joins TRBV28 to TRBJ1-5; 8 bases are shared with TRBD1. The CDR3 is 16 residues long. The germline CDR1 and CDR2 sequences are MDHEN and SYDVKM. J was trimmed by 6 bases and V by 5 bases; bases with no gene match: 12. The CDR3 nucleotides read TGTGCCAGCAGTACAACCAGGGGGCGAGTAGGTCAGCCCCAGCATTTT. Its protein product is CASSTTRGRVGQPQHF.

This clone came up a few times. CDR3 sequence reads: CASSLASLAGRADEQFF. CDR3 coding DNA: TGTGCCAGCAGCTTAGCGTCCCTAGCGGGAAGGGCCGATGAGCAGTTCTTC. The rearrangement uses TRBV13 and TRBJ2-1, with 9 bases lining up with TRBD2. With V trimmed by 1 base and J by 8 bases, 12 bases remained unmatched. CDR1 and CDR2 (germline): PRHDT, FYEKMQ (reference sequence). The CDR3 is 17 amino acids.

CDR3 loop: CASSKHGGAAEQYF. CDR3 bases: TGTGCCAGCAGCAAACACGGGGGAGCGGCCGAGCAGTACTTC. The V gene is TRBV28, the J gene TRBJ2-7, with D perhaps TRBD2 (6 bases). Germline CDR1 and CDR2: MDHEN and SYDVKM. This CDR3 is 14 amino acids long. Trimming cost V 6 bases and J 6 bases, with 18 bases left between them.

This clone was observed a few times. This sequence joins TRBV13 and TRBJ2-7; 9 positions match TRBD1. CDR3 length equals 14 residues. Germline V CDR1 and CDR2: PRHDT, FYEKMQ (reference sequence). Trimming cost V 0 bases and J 3 bases; bases outside gene matches: 0. The CDR3 reads CASSLGDRGYEQYF. The CDR3 DNA sequence: TGTGCCAGCAGCTTAGGGGACAGGGGCTACGAGCAGTACTTC. The variable domain in full, with the rest retrieved from reference TRBV13 and TRBJ2-7, is AAGVIQSPRHLIKEKRETATLKCYPIPRHDTVYWYQQGPGQDPQFLISFYEKMQSDKGSIPDRFSAQQFSDYHSELNMSSLELGDSALYFCASSLGDRGYEQYFGPGTRLTVT.

The gene calls are TRBV5-6 and TRBJ2-7; D gene ambiguous. The germline CDR1 and CDR2 sequences are SGHDT and YYEEEE. CDR3 length: 13 amino acids. The V end was cut by 4 bases, the J end by 1 base, with 9 bases between. Written as DNA, the CDR3 is TGTGCCAGCAGCGTCGGGTCATCCTACGAGCAGTACTTC. It specifies CASSVGSSYEQYF.

The rearrangement joins TRBV4-1 to TRBJ2-7, with TRBD1 identical over 9 bases. Germline CDR1 is MGHRA and CDR2 is YSYEKL. The J segment lost 4 bases and the V segment lost 1 base, leaving 11 bases of the junction unmatched. The CDR3 is 17 amino acids. The DNA for the CDR3 is TGCGCCAGCAGCCAAGGCGTGCCACAGGGGGCTTGGTACGAGCAGTACTTC. This codes for CASSQGVPQGAWYEQYF.

The chain uses TRBV10-2 and TRBJ2-5; 7 nucleotides line up with TRBD2. The germline V gene has CDR1 WSHSY and CDR2 SAAADI. Unmatched junction bases numbered 6, after V lost 10 bases and J lost 4 bases. This CDR3 spans 12 amino acids. CDR3 amino acids: CATSGGGETQYF. The CDR3 DNA reads TGCGCCACCTCGGGGGGTGGAGAGACCCAGTACTTC.

The chain has TRBV5-1 and TRBJ2-7; weak D call: TRBD1 (6 bases). This CDR3 region has 14 residues. CDR1 and CDR2 from the germline V gene are SGHRS and YFSETQ. The V and J ends lost 4 bases and 3 bases respectively, with 14 bases between them. CDR3 residues: CASSPARGRYEQYF. CDR3 in DNA: TGCGCCAGCAGCCCGGCCAGGGGTCGCTACGAGCAGTACTTC.

The chain links TRBV5-4 to TRBJ1-1; tentative D call: TRBD1 (5 bases). The V gene lost 0 bases and the J gene lost 1 base, with 10 bases spanning the gap. Looked up from germline, CDR1 is SGHNT and CDR2 is YYREEE (reference sequence). The CDR3 has 15 residues. The CDR3 region has the DNA TGTGCCAGCAGCTTGGACGTTAGGGGGAACACTGAAGCTTTCTTT. Translated: CASSLDVRGNTEAFF.

This sequence joins TRBV10-3 and TRBJ1-3; D possibly corresponds to TRBD1 (6 bases). This CDR3 has 16 amino acids. Trimming removed 0 bases at V and 0 bases at J, with 9 bases between. CDR1 ENHRY and CDR2 SYGVKD come from the germline V gene. The CDR3: CAISESDSSSGNTIYF. In DNA form, the CDR3 reads TGTGCCATCAGTGAGTCGGACAGTAGCTCTGGAAACACCATATATTTT.

A single count supports this clone. V is TRBV4-1 and J is TRBJ1-2; D is unclear. CDR3 length: 14 amino acids. CDR1 is MGHRA and CDR2 is YSYEKL in the germline V gene. Trimming left V 3 bases short and J 4 bases short, with 12 bases between. The CDR3, as DNA: TGCGCCAGCAGCCAGCCCCAGGAATTCTATGGCTACACCTTC. Translated, it gives CASSQPQEFYGYTF.

The gene calls are TRBV6-1 and TRBJ2-1; 8 bases are shared with TRBD1. From germline, CDR1 is MNHNS and CDR2 SASEGT. This CDR3 has 14 residues. Losses at the gene ends were 6 bases for V and 6 bases for J; bases not matched to a gene: 7. CDR3 residues: CASSTDREVNEQFF. As DNA, the CDR3 is TGTGCCAGCAGCACGGACAGGGAAGTCAATGAGCAGTTCTTC.

This chain connects TRBV11-2 to TRBJ2-7, with a tentative D call TRBD1 (6 bases). Looked up from germline, CDR1 is SGHAT and CDR2 is FQNNGV. Trimming took off 6 bases at V and 5 bases at J, with 17 bases between the two ends. This CDR3 is 14 amino acids long. CDR3 in DNA: TGTGCCAGCAGACTAGACAGGAAGATAAACGAGCAGTACTTC. Its translation is CASRLDRKINEQYF.

The chain is built from TRBV19 and TRBJ2-7, with 13 positions matching TRBD2. The CDR3 is 16 residues long. CDR1 and CDR2 from the germline V gene are LNHDA and SQIVND (reference sequence). V shed 5 bases, J shed 2 bases, and the junction held 6 bases outside the gene matches. The CDR3 coding sequence is TGTGCCAGTAGTCCCGGACTAGCGGGAGTCCCCTACGAGCAGTACTTC. It is translated as CASSPGLAGVPYEQYF.

The chain uses TRBV6-1 and TRBJ2-7; possibly TRBD2 for D (6 bases). CDR1 and CDR2 from the germline V gene are MNHNS and SASEGT. V lost 10 bases and J lost 0, with 19 bases in between. This CDR3 is 15 amino acids long. CDR3: CATRRVADSSYEQYF. The CDR3 DNA sequence: TGTGCCACCCGAAGGGTAGCGGATAGCTCCTACGAGCAGTACTTC.

In its sample, this clone was seen once. The CDR3 sequence: CASSFTGGNSEAFF. The CDR3 bases are TGCGCCAGCAGCTTCACAGGGGGCAACTCTGAAGCTTTCTTT. The chain combines TRBV5-1 with TRBJ1-1, with 9 bases lining up with TRBD1. The CDR3 extends over 14 amino acids. The V segment lost 2 bases and the J segment 6 bases; nucleotides outside the gene matches: 5. Germline lookup yields CDR1 SGHRS and CDR2 YFSETQ. Full variable domain (remainder filled in from reference TRBV5-1 and TRBJ1-1): KAGVTQTPRYLIKTRGQQVTLSCSPISGHRSVSWYQQTPGQGLQFLFEYFSETQRNKGNFPGRFSGRQFSNSRSEMNVSTLELGDSALYLCASSFTGGNSEAFFGQGTRLTVV.

There are many counts of this clone. The gene calls are TRBV27 and TRBJ2-7, with 9 bases matching TRBD2. The V gene end was trimmed by 4 bases and the J gene end by 3 bases; junction bases not matched to a gene: 7. Germline V gene sequence: CDR1 MNHEY, CDR2 SMNVEV (reference sequence). This CDR3 comprises 15 residues. CDR3: CASSSPETSGYEQYF. Here the CDR3 DNA reads TGTGCCAGCAGTTCTCCTGAGACTAGCGGCTACGAGCAGTACTTC.

The chain is built from TRBV30 and TRBJ1-3, with a tentative D call TRBD1 (6 bases). Germline V gives CDR1 GTSNPN, CDR2 SVGIG (reference sequence). The CDR3 is made up of 14 amino acids. V lost 8 bases, J lost 0 bases, and 14 bases lay in between. This chain's CDR3 is CAGRTVRSGNTIYF. CDR3 nucleotide sequence: TGTGCCGGAAGGACAGTCCGCTCTGGAAACACCATATATTTT.

This chain connects TRBV5-4 to TRBJ1-5; maybe TRBD1 (6 bases). Trimming took 3 bases from V and 1 from J, leaving 8 bases between them. The germline CDR1 and CDR2 sequences are SGHNT and YYREEE (reference sequence). The CDR3 extends over 14 amino acids. CDR3 in amino acids: CASSSGGSNQPQHF. The CDR3 coding sequence is TGTGCCAGCAGCTCGGGGGGCAGCAATCAGCCCCAGCATTTT.

V is TRBV7-9 and J is TRBJ1-5, with D possibly being TRBD1 (6 bases). Germline loops: CDR1 SEHNR, CDR2 FQNEAQ (reference sequence). This CDR3 region has 16 residues. Trimming took 3 bases from V and 4 from J, leaving 16 bases between them. CDR3 protein: CASSFGGGQGNQPQHF. The CDR3 DNA follows: TGTGCCAGCAGCTTTGGGGGGGGGCAGGGTAATCAGCCCCAGCATTTT.

The V and J genes are TRBV18 and TRBJ1-1; D might be TRBD1 (6 bases). Trimming took off 0 bases at V and 8 bases at J, with 13 bases between the two ends. Germline V gives CDR1 KGHSH, CDR2 LQKENI. The CDR3 totals 14 residues. The CDR3 DNA reads TGTGCCAGCTCACCACCCCGGGGGGGGGCCGAAGCTTTCTTT. The encoded protein is CASSPPRGGAEAFF.

This clone was observed once. The CDR3 sequence is CAWGFAGGNYGYTF. The CDR3 nucleotides are TGTGCCTGGGGTTTCGCGGGGGGCAATTATGGCTACACCTTC. The chain is built from TRBV30 and TRBJ1-2; tentatively, D is TRBD1 (6 bases). V was trimmed by 5 bases and J by 5 bases, leaving 18 bases between them. The CDR3 has 14 amino acids. Germline lookup yields CDR1 GTSNPN and CDR2 SVGIG (reference sequence).

The V gene is TRBV7-9, the J gene TRBJ2-3, with D possibly TRBD1 on 5 matching bases. Per the germline V gene, CDR1 is SEHNR and CDR2 is FQNEAQ (reference sequence). The CDR3 covers 15 residues. V shed 0 bases and J shed 2 bases, with 9 bases lying between them. Written as DNA, the CDR3 is TGTGCCAGCAGCTTAGCGAAGGGGTCCACAGATACGCAGTATTTT. It codes for CASSLAKGSTDTQYF.

The V gene is TRBV21-1, the J gene TRBJ2-7; no DNA check was done on the table's D call, TRBD2. TRBV21-1 is a listed pseudogene. The CDR3 totals 15 residues. In DNA form, the CDR3 reads TGTGCCAGCAGCAAACTAGGAACGCTTGACTACGAGCAGTACTTC. Amino acid sequence: CASSKLGTLDYEQYF.

This clone was recorded once. This chain connects TRBV27 to TRBJ2-3; 9 nucleotides agree with TRBD2. Trimming cost V 0 bases and J 2 bases; bases outside gene matches: 3. CDR3 length: 16 amino acids. Germline lookup yields CDR1 MNHEY and CDR2 SMNVEV (reference sequence). The CDR3 nucleotides are TGTGCCAGCAGTTTATCGGCGGGAGGGCCCACAGATACGCAGTATTTT. Amino acids: CASSLSAGGPTDTQYF.

V is TRBV18 and J is TRBJ1-4; D may be TRBD1 (5 bases). Germline CDR1 is KGHSH and CDR2 is LQKENI. The CDR3 consists of 14 residues. Trimming left V 2 bases short and J 7 bases short, with 11 bases between. The CDR3 region has the DNA TGTGCCAGCTCACCAGGTCTGCAGGGTGAAAAACTGTTTTTT. Residues: CASSPGLQGEKLFF.

This clone was picked up one time. J is TRBJ2-5 and V is TRBV28, with D perhaps TRBD2 (6 bases). The CDR3 is 18 amino acids. Germline V gene sequence: CDR1 MDHEN, CDR2 SYDVKM. Trimming removed 11 bases from V and 3 bases from J, with 31 bases in between. The CDR3, as DNA: TGTGCCGGGGACCATGCGGATCTGAACGGGAGAGTTGAAGAGACCCAGTACTTC. It encodes CAGDHADLNGRVEETQYF. Together with reference TRBV28 and TRBJ2-5, the CDR3 gives the full variable domain: DVKVTQSSRYLVKRTGEKVFLECVQDMDHENMFWYRQDPGLGLRLIYFSYDVKMKEKGDIPEGYSVSREKKERFSLILESASTNQTSMYLCAGDHADLNGRVEETQYFGPGTRLLVL.

Only a few counts were recorded for this clone. The J gene is TRBJ2-1, the V gene TRBV12-5; 9 bases are a match to TRBD2. The CDR3 is 17 amino acids. Trimming took 4 bases from V and 3 from J; bases not matched to a gene: 10. Germline values: CDR1 LGHNT, CDR2 FRNRAP. CDR3 protein: CASGWGRAGGDYNEQFF. CDR3 nucleotide sequence: TGTGCTAGTGGTTGGGGTCGGGCGGGAGGGGACTACAATGAGCAGTTCTTC.

The rearrangement joins TRBV6-1 to TRBJ2-1; D may be TRBD2 (5 bases). Trimming removed 4 bases from V and 6 bases from J, with 16 bases in between. The V gene's germline CDR1 is MNHNS and CDR2 SASEGT. This CDR3 is built from 15 residues. The CDR3 DNA reads as TGTGCCAGCAGTGGTGGACTGGGGTACATCAATGAGCAGTTCTTC. Encoded protein: CASSGGLGYINEQFF.

The chain has TRBV5-1 and TRBJ1-1, with TRBD1 as a possible D gene (5 bases). There are 14 residues in the CDR3. V was trimmed by 0 bases and J by 5 bases, leaving 11 bases between them. Looked up from germline, CDR1 is SGHRS and CDR2 is YFSETQ. CDR3 bases: TGCGCCAGCAGCTTGGGCAGGGTTGTTACTGAAGCTTTCTTT. The encoded protein is CASSLGRVVTEAFF.